In this sample, the clone carrying this TCR beta chain turned up many times. This sample is part of a study of Graves' ophthalmopathy and Graves' hyperthyroidism. Researchers turned away patients with other autoimmune diseases, uncontrolled infections, pregnancy or lactation. Amplified material comprised TCR beta CDR3 regions derived from RNA transcripts. HTBI primers served in a first-round RT-PCR, which a second-round multiplex PCR followed. Via MiXCR, TCRdb re-called the multiplex PCR reads, giving one row per CDR3 protein. The sample records 600,000 to 650,000 distinct CDR3 sequences, about a fifth being singletons. The sample was peripheral blood. This receptor was taken from a woman under 30 with stable Graves' hyperthyroidism. Some clones in this sample may be carry-over from other donors' samples.

CDR3 sequence: CASSLVNGREYEQYF. In DNA, the CDR3 is TGTGCCAGCAGCCTAGTTAACGGGAGAGAATACGAGCAGTACTTC. This sequence joins TRBV7-2 and TRBJ2-7; D is perhaps TRBD2 (6 bases). The V and J ends lost 5 bases and 4 bases respectively, with 18 bases between them. Germline V gene lookup returns CDR1 SGHTA and CDR2 FQGNSA. This CDR3 is 15 amino acids long.